Following are 26 T cell receptor beta chains from one sample sequenced in a study of cytomegalovirus exposure and HLA in healthy donors. The PCR was carried out with 60 Vbeta primers and 13 Jbeta primers. TCRdb's table, derived via immunoSEQ multiplex PCR, lists solely in-frame clones and lacks some. This sample has about 190,000 clones, with 80% to 90% found just once. Sequenced: PBMCs. The receptors originated from a male donor in good health and CMV-seronegative.

This clone has only a few counts. J is TRBJ1-2 and V is TRBV5-1; no clear D. Germline lookup yields CDR1 SGHRS and CDR2 YFSETQ. With 1 base removed from V and 3 bases from J, the gap between germline ends came to 10 bases. CDR3 length equals 14 residues. DNA for the CDR3: TGCGCCAGCAGCTTGCTACCGAAAGACTATGGCTACACCTTC. As protein: CASSLLPKDYGYTF.

This chain joins TRBV5-6 and TRBJ2-7; the match to TRBD2 covers 9 bases. Trimming took 4 bases from V and 2 from J; bases not matched to a gene: 7. This CDR3 spans 15 amino acids. Germline loops: CDR1 SGHDT, CDR2 YYEEEE. CDR3 in DNA: TGTGCCAGCAGCAGGACTAGCGCTACACCCTACGAGCAGTACTTC. This encodes CASSRTSATPYEQYF.

The J gene is TRBJ1-1, the V gene TRBV4-1, with TRBD1 as a possible D gene (6 bases). CDR3 length: 16 amino acids. Germline lookup yields CDR1 MGHRA and CDR2 YSYEKL. V was pared by 4 bases and J by 0 bases, with 15 bases between. In nucleotides, the CDR3 is TGCGCCAGCAGCCGCATCTCGACAGGCTTGAACACTGAAGCTTTCTTT. Protein sequence: CASSRISTGLNTEAFF.

This clone has only a few counts. V gene TRBV5-5 combines with J gene TRBJ2-1; D is ambiguous. V shed 2 bases and J shed 9 bases, with 15 bases lying between them. Looked up from germline, CDR1 is SGHKS and CDR2 is YYEKEE (reference sequence). The CDR3 is 14 residues long. The CDR3 DNA sequence: TGTGCCAGCAGCTTCGACCCCGGGTTTGGTGAGCAGTTCTTC. Residues: CASSFDPGFGEQFF.

The chain uses TRBV19 and TRBJ2-7; 7 bases agree with TRBD2. J lost 5 bases, V lost 0 bases, and 13 bases had no gene match. The CDR3 has 17 amino acids. From germline, CDR1 is LNHDA and CDR2 SQIVND (reference sequence). The CDR3 nucleotides read TGTGCCAGTAGTATAGATCTGGAACTAGCGATATTCGACGAGCAGTACTTC. It translates to CASSIDLELAIFDEQYF.

A few counts support this clone. The rearrangement joins TRBV10-3 to TRBJ2-3; D remains ambiguous. Germline CDR1 ENHRY, CDR2 SYGVKD. CDR3 size: 14 residues. The ends were cut back, 2 bases at V and 0 bases at J, with 6 bases in the middle. The CDR3 is CAISEVRSTDTQYF. Here the CDR3 DNA reads TGTGCCATCAGTGAGGTTCGTAGCACAGATACGCAGTATTTT.

The rearrangement joins TRBV28 to TRBJ1-2, with 7 bases identical to TRBD1. The V segment lost 5 bases and the J segment 4 bases; nucleotides outside the gene matches: 7. The germline gives CDR1 MDHEN, CDR2 SYDVKM. The CDR3 totals 14 residues. CDR3 sequence (DNA): TGTGCCAGCAGTCCGGGACAGCATACCTATGGCTACACCTTC. This encodes CASSPGQHTYGYTF.

The chain carries TRBV18 and TRBJ1-2, with TRBD1 matching 8 bases. The CDR3 is made up of 15 amino acids. The ends lost 2 bases at V and 3 bases at J; junction bases unmatched: 5. The germline V gene has CDR1 KGHSH and CDR2 LQKENI. Here the CDR3 reads CASSPGQGPYYGYTF. The CDR3 DNA sequence: TGTGCCAGCTCACCAGGACAGGGACCGTACTATGGCTACACCTTC.

Written as DNA, the CDR3 is TGTGCCAGCAGCCCCCCCGACAGAACTGGCAATCAGCCCCAGCATTTT. Protein sequence: CASSPPDRTGNQPQHF. The chain has TRBV7-9 and TRBJ1-5, with D maybe TRBD1 (5 bases). The CDR3 is 16 residues long. The germline V and J ends were trimmed by 5 bases and 2 bases, with 16 bases remaining between them. The germline V gene has CDR1 SEHNR and CDR2 FQNEAQ (reference sequence). Complete variable domain (other parts from reference TRBV7-9 and TRBJ1-5): DTGVSQNPRHKITKRGQNVTFRCDPISEHNRLYWYRQTLGQGPEFLTYFQNEAQLEKSRLLSDRFSAERPKGSFSTLEIQRTEQGDSAMYLCASSPPDRTGNQPQHFGDGTRLSIL.

This clone appeared a few times. The chain combines TRBV30 with TRBJ1-5, with 7 bases fitting TRBD1. Trimming took 8 bases from V and 2 from J; bases not matched to a gene: 6. The CDR3 length is 13 residues. The germline gives CDR1 GTSNPN, CDR2 SVGIG (reference sequence). The CDR3 DNA is TGTGCCGCAAGACAGGGCGGCAATCAGCCCCAGCATTTT. It yields the protein CAARQGGNQPQHF.

The chain recombines TRBV7-9 with TRBJ2-3, with TRBD2 as a possible D gene (6 bases). Trimming shortened V by 3 bases and J by 3 bases, and 13 bases separated the two germline ends. The CDR3 contains 15 residues. Germline V gives CDR1 SEHNR, CDR2 FQNEAQ (reference sequence). CDR3 DNA sequence: TGTGCCAGCAGCTTTGCGGGACGGGGGACAGATACGCAGTATTTT. Its translation is CASSFAGRGTDTQYF.

The chain uses TRBV4-1 and TRBJ1-1, with 8 bases that match TRBD1. The germline V gene has CDR1 MGHRA and CDR2 YSYEKL. The CDR3 consists of 13 residues. Unmatched junction bases numbered 7, after V lost 3 bases and J lost 10 bases. The CDR3 DNA reads as TGCGCCAGCAGCCAGTCAGGGGGCGGGGGAGCTTTCTTT. Its translation is CASSQSGGGGAFF.

The J gene is TRBJ1-1, the V gene TRBV28; TRBD1 is a possible D gene (5 bases). CDR3 length: 18 amino acids. Germline V gene data show CDR1 as MDHEN and CDR2 as SYDVKM. V lost 4 bases and J 1 base, leaving 22 bases between the germline ends. The CDR3 loop is CASSSRVSGQWWNTEAFF. The DNA for the CDR3 is TGTGCCAGCAGTTCCAGGGTCTCCGGGCAGTGGTGGAACACTGAAGCTTTCTTT.

The rearrangement links TRBV6-1 to TRBJ2-7; 12 nucleotides line up with TRBD2. Germline CDR1 MNHNS, CDR2 SASEGT. The CDR3 has 14 residues. The trim removed 6 bases at V and 2 bases at J, leaving 2 bases unmatched. The CDR3 DNA sequence: TGTGCCAGCAGCGGACTAGCGGGACCCTACGAGCAGTACTTC. Its protein product is CASSGLAGPYEQYF.

The rearrangement uses TRBV4-1 and TRBJ2-2; weak D call: TRBD2 (5 bases). The germline V gene encodes CDR1 MGHRA and CDR2 YSYEKL. This CDR3 spans 13 amino acids. The V end lost 2 bases, the J end lost 7 bases, and 8 bases lay between the germline ends. The CDR3 DNA follows: TGCGCCAGCAGCCAACGAGGGTACGGGGAGCTGTTTTTT. Amino acid sequence: CASSQRGYGELFF.

This clone has a handful of counts. The rearrangement uses TRBV4-2 and TRBJ1-1; weak D call: TRBD1 (5 bases). CDR3 length equals 13 residues. Looked up from germline, CDR1 is LGHNA and CDR2 is YNFKEQ. Trimming shortened V by 3 bases and J by 1 base, and 6 bases separated the two germline ends. The CDR3 coding sequence is TGTGCCAGCAGCCAGGGGGGGAACACTGAAGCTTTCTTT. Its protein is CASSQGGNTEAFF.

J is TRBJ1-1 and V is TRBV5-1, with D unclear. Trimming shortened V by 6 bases and J by 4 bases, and 16 bases separated the two germline ends. CDR3 size: 14 residues. Germline V gene sequence: CDR1 SGHRS, CDR2 YFSETQ. CDR3 residues: CASNDSPGGTEAFF. The CDR3 DNA follows: TGCGCCAGCAATGACTCACCCGGCGGCACTGAAGCTTTCTTT.

This clone is a singleton in its sample. CDR3 protein: CAWSVSRNNEQFF. The CDR3 bases are TGTGCCTGGAGTGTATCCAGAAACAATGAGCAGTTCTTC. The chain links TRBV30 to TRBJ2-1; D remains ambiguous. Germline V gives CDR1 GTSNPN, CDR2 SVGIG (reference sequence). The CDR3 consists of 13 residues. Trimming pared 0 bases from V and 5 bases from J, leaving 8 bases between.

The J gene is TRBJ1-4, the V gene TRBV27; 8 bases match TRBD1. There are 15 residues in the CDR3. CDR1 and CDR2 from the germline V gene are MNHEY and SMNVEV (reference sequence). V shed 5 bases and J 4 bases; nucleotides not matched to a gene: 6. The CDR3 spells CASSQPGQGNEKLFF. As DNA, the CDR3 is TGTGCCAGCAGTCAGCCTGGACAGGGTAATGAAAAACTGTTTTTT.

V is TRBV7-3 and J is TRBJ2-5; TRBD2 agrees at 11 bases. V dropped 6 bases and J dropped 2; count of bases not matched to a gene: 8. This CDR3 contains 16 residues. Germline V lookup: CDR1 SGHTA, CDR2 FQGTGA. The CDR3 nucleotides read TGTGCCAGCAGGTCGATTGGGACTAGCGGACAAGAGACCCAGTACTTC. Translated, it gives CASRSIGTSGQETQYF.

The J gene is TRBJ2-5, the V gene TRBV28, with D perhaps matching TRBD1 (6 bases). This CDR3 contains 14 residues. V was pared by 8 bases and J by 4 bases, with 17 bases between. CDR1 is MDHEN and CDR2 is SYDVKM in the germline V gene. Here the CDR3 reads CASHTSTGRETQYF. The CDR3 bases are TGTGCCAGCCACACCTCAACAGGGAGAGAGACCCAGTACTTC.

The genes are TRBV5-6 and TRBJ2-2; D remains unclear. This CDR3 region has 13 residues. Trimming removed 7 bases at V and 4 bases at J, with 11 bases between. Germline lookup yields CDR1 SGHDT and CDR2 YYEEEE. CDR3 sequence (DNA): TGTGCCAGCGGCACACAATTCACCGGGGAGCTGTTTTTT. Its translation is CASGTQFTGELFF.

J is TRBJ1-1 and V is TRBV7-9; D is perhaps TRBD1 (6 bases). The germline CDR1 and CDR2 sequences are SEHNR and FQNEAQ (reference sequence). Trimming pared 8 bases from V and 1 base from J, leaving 11 bases between. The CDR3 extends over 13 amino acids. The CDR3: CASRWTANTEAFF. CDR3 in DNA: TGTGCCAGCCGATGGACAGCGAACACTGAAGCTTTCTTT.

Notes on this clone: Other nucleotide sequences from this sample produce the same CDR3. The DNA of the CDR3 is TGCGCCAGCAGCTTGACAGGCTCGAACACTGAAGCTTTCTTT. Translation gives CASSLTGSNTEAFF. The chain uses TRBV5-1 and TRBJ1-1, with a tentative D call TRBD1 (5 bases). There are 14 residues in the CDR3. The V gene lost 1 base and the J gene lost 1 base, with 8 bases spanning the gap. In germline, CDR1 is SGHRS, CDR2 YFSETQ.

The chain links TRBV2 to TRBJ1-1; no clear D. This CDR3 contains 11 residues. In germline, CDR1 is SNHLY, CDR2 FYNNEI. The V end lost 7 bases, the J end lost 4 bases, and 7 bases lay between the germline ends. CDR3 region: CASTVRTEAFF. DNA of the CDR3: TGTGCCAGCACGGTACGCACTGAAGCTTTCTTT.

The rearrangement uses TRBV28 and TRBJ2-7; 7 bases map to TRBD1. Germline loops: CDR1 MDHEN, CDR2 SYDVKM. This CDR3 contains 14 residues. V gave up 6 bases and J gave up 3 bases; unmatched junction bases: 8. In nucleotides, the CDR3 is TGTGCCAGCAGCAAACAGGGGTCGGTCTACGAGCAGTACTTC. Protein sequence: CASSKQGSVYEQYF.